The sequence of this TCR beta chain was determined in a study of cytomegalovirus exposure and HLA in healthy donors. Study-level results: In a later analysis, a missense DCLRE1C variant was linked to TCR beta V- and J-gene trimming.

60 Vbeta and 13 Jbeta primers were used in PCR. TCRdb keeps only in-frame clones here, not all; method: immunoSEQ multiplex PCR. Here the sample spans about 160,000 clones, around 85% being singletons. Germline-derived CDR1 and CDR2 are SQVTM and ANQGSEA. The CDR3 totals 12 residues. The V end was cut by 6 bases, the J end by 0 bases, with 9 bases between. The sample holds a few counts of this clone. Its antigen is unknown. This chain uses TRBV29-1 with TRBJ2-7; D is unresolved. The receptor's source is a man aged 45 to 65 in good health and CMV-seropositive. Sequencing was done on a sample of PBMCs. The CDR3 DNA follows: TGCAGCGTGGCGGAAAGCTCCTACGAGCAGTACTTC. This encodes CSVAESSYEQYF.